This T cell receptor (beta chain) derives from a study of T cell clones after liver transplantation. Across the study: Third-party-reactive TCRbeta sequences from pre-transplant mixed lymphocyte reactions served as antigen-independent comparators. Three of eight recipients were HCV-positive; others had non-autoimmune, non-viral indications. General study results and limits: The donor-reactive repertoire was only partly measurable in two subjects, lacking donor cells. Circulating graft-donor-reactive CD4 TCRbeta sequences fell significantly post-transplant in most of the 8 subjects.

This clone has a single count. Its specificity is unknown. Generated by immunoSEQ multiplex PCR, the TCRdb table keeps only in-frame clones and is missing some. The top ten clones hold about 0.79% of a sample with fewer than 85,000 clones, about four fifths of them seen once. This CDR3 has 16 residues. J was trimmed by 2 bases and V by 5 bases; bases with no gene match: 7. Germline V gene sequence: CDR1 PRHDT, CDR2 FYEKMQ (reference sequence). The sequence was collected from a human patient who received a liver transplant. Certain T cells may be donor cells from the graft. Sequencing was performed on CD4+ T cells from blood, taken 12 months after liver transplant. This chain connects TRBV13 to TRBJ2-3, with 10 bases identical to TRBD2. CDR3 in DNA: TGTGCCAGCAGCATTAGACTAGCGGGCACCACAGATACGCAGTATTTT. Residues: CASSIRLAGTTDTQYF.